This passage covers 10 T cell receptor beta chains from one sample sequenced in a study of cytomegalovirus exposure and HLA in healthy donors. The PCR made use of 60 Vbeta and 13 Jbeta primers. The method was immunoSEQ multiplex PCR; TCRdb's version includes in-frame clones alone and lacks a portion of them. The data contain more than 140,000 clones, 60% to 80% of them singletons. The sample comprised PBMCs. The receptors were sampled from a male donor in good health and CMV-seronegative.

The chain recombines TRBV4-1 with TRBJ1-2, with D hard to call. V was pared by 0 bases and J by 7 bases, with 15 bases between. Germline lookup yields CDR1 MGHRA and CDR2 YSYEKL. This CDR3 region has 15 residues. The CDR3 coding sequence is TGCGCCAGCAGCCAAGATACGCCCCCTCGGGGTGGCTACACCTTC. Translation gives CASSQDTPPRGGYTF.

The chain joins TRBV25-1 to TRBJ2-1; tentative D call: TRBD1 (5 bases). Trimming pared 1 base from V and 8 bases from J, leaving 18 bases between. Per the germline V gene, CDR1 is MGHDK and CDR2 is SYGVNS. The CDR3 has 16 amino acids. The CDR3 DNA sequence: TGTGCCAGCAGTGAATCTCAGGGCTGGACCGGGTATGAGCAGTTCTTC. Translation: CASSESQGWTGYEQFF.

The rearrangement links TRBV19 to TRBJ2-1; 10 nucleotides agree with TRBD1. Germline values: CDR1 LNHDA, CDR2 SQIVND (reference sequence). V gave up 4 bases and J gave up 5 bases; unmatched junction bases: 14. The CDR3 totals 18 residues. CDR3 region: CASSTGIRQGAYHNEQFF. In nucleotides, the CDR3 is TGTGCCAGTAGTACTGGAATCCGACAGGGGGCATACCACAATGAGCAGTTCTTC.

This chain links TRBV5-6 with TRBJ2-7; TRBD1 matches at 11 bases. The V gene end was trimmed by 4 bases and the J gene end by 4 bases; junction bases not matched to a gene: 7. Germline-derived CDR1 and CDR2 are SGHDT and YYEEEE. CDR3 length equals 15 residues. CDR3 DNA sequence: TGTGCCAGCAGCCCAGGGACAGGGGGTCTTTACGAGCAGTACTTC. It is translated as CASSPGTGGLYEQYF.

V usage is TRBV5-1 and J usage is TRBJ1-6, with a weak D call TRBD1 (5 bases). CDR1 is SGHRS, CDR2 YFSETQ, per germline. The CDR3 runs to 16 residues. Trimming took off 4 bases at V and 7 bases at J, with 18 bases between the two ends. CDR3 sequence (DNA): TGCGCCAGCAGCCCTCTTGGGGGGTTGTCCAATTCACCCCTCCACTTT. It specifies CASSPLGGLSNSPLHF. The full variable domain, rest sourced from reference TRBV5-1 and TRBJ1-6, is KAGVTQTPRYLIKTRGQQVTLSCSPISGHRSVSWYQQTPGQGLQFLFEYFSETQRNKGNFPGRFSGRQFSNSRSEMNVSTLELGDSALYLCASSPLGGLSNSPLHFGNGTRLTVT.

The CDR3 region has the DNA TGTGCCACAACCACGGGGGGCTTCTACAATGAGCAGTTCTTC. Protein sequence: CATTTGGFYNEQFF. The rearrangement links TRBV9 to TRBJ2-1; D is possibly TRBD2 (7 bases). Trimming removed 9 bases at V and 3 bases at J, with 16 bases between. The CDR3 sequence is 14 residues long. Per germline, CDR1 SGDLS and CDR2 YYNGEE.

This clone was recorded a few times. V usage is TRBV27 and J usage is TRBJ1-1; tentatively, D is TRBD1 (5 bases). The CDR3 is 13 amino acids. Germline CDR1 reads MNHEY; CDR2 reads SMNVEV (reference sequence). Trimming left V 2 bases short and J 10 bases short, with 14 bases between. CDR3: CASSLGGGGAAFF. DNA for the CDR3: TGTGCCAGCAGTTTAGGGGGAGGTGGTGCAGCTTTCTTT.

The rearrangement links TRBV4-2 to TRBJ1-2; 7 nucleotides match TRBD1. The CDR3 totals 17 residues. The V segment lost 0 bases and the J segment 8 bases; nucleotides outside the gene matches: 15. The germline CDR1 and CDR2 sequences are LGHNA and YNFKEQ. Written as DNA, the CDR3 is TGTGCCAGCAGCCAAGATAGCACCGGGACAGTGCTCGTGGGCTACACCTTC. It encodes CASSQDSTGTVLVGYTF.

The rearrangement joins TRBV9 to TRBJ1-1, with a possible D match to TRBD1 (5 bases). The V gene's germline CDR1 is SGDLS and CDR2 YYNGEE. The CDR3 consists of 17 residues. The V gene lost 5 bases and the J gene lost 2 bases, with 22 bases spanning the gap. For the CDR3, the DNA is TGTGCCAGCAGTCAGGCCTTAACGACAGTCGTCAACACTGAAGCTTTCTTT. Protein: CASSQALTTVVNTEAFF.

V usage is TRBV7-3 and J usage is TRBJ1-2; the match to TRBD1 covers 9 bases. V trimming: 5 bases; J trimming: 8 bases; junction bases outside the gene matches: 21. Germline CDR1 reads SGHTA; CDR2 reads FQGTGA. This CDR3 comprises 18 residues. The CDR3 protein is CASSTTPTPGQGRGGYTF. Written as DNA, the CDR3 is TGTGCCAGCAGCACAACCCCTACTCCGGGACAGGGTCGTGGAGGCTACACCTTC.